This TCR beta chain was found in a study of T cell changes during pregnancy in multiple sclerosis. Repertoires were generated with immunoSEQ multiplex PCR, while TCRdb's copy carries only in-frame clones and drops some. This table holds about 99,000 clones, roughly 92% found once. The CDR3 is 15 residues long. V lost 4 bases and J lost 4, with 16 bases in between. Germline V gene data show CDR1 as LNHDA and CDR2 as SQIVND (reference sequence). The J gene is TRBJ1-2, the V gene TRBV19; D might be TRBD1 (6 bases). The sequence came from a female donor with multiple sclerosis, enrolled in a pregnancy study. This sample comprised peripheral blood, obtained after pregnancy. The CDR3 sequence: CASSTNQGQFYGYTF. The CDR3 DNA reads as TGTGCCAGTAGTACGAACCAAGGACAGTTCTATGGCTACACCTTC.